Included here is one T cell receptor (beta chain) sequence, with context. As yet, its antigen is unknown. Vbeta (60) and Jbeta (13) primers were used in the PCR. The repertoire was sequenced with immunoSEQ multiplex PCR; TCRdb's copy has only in-frame clones and lacks some. Of just over 95,000 clones detected, more than 75% appear once; the ten largest clones hold 7.5% to 9.5%. This CDR3 region has 16 residues. These data originate in a study of cytomegalovirus exposure and HLA in healthy donors. Study in general: Early released data had tens of millions of unique TCRs, all coming from HLA-typed donors. Overall study results and limits: A list of 164 TCR beta chains associated with cytomegalovirus was given. No immune exposure information besides CMV serostatus was available.

Sample: PBMCs. The chain links TRBV21-1 to TRBJ2-7; the D segment call TRBD1 is taken from the table without a DNA check. TRBV21-1 is a known pseudogene. This TCR came from a human donor in good health. The CDR3 bases are TGTGCCAGCAGCAGTGACCCGGGACAGGGGGCTTGCGAGCAGTACTTC. Translated: CASSSDPGQGACEQYF.